The T cell receptor (beta chain) under discussion was sequenced for a study of blood T cell repertoires in COVID-19. Study information: The United States, Italy and Spain supplied acute and convalescent COVID-19 samples. Sources were T cells, B-cell-depleted T cells, or PBMCs; the material itself was cDNA or gDNA.

CDR1 and CDR2 (germline): SGDLS, YYNGEE. V was shortened by 1 base and J by 7 bases, with 9 bases between the two germline ends. The CDR3 runs to 13 residues. The data were produced by immunoSEQ multiplex PCR, yet TCRdb's version contains in-frame clones alone and is incomplete. The data contain 9,500 to 15,000 clones, over 55% of them singletons. The sample was peripheral blood. The chain joins TRBV9 to TRBJ2-1; weak D call: TRBD2 (6 bases). The clonotype originates from a man aged 60 to 75 with COVID-19, enrolled during active disease. The CDR3 protein is CASSVILANEQFF. Written as DNA, the CDR3 is TGTGCCAGCAGCGTAATTCTAGCGAATGAGCAGTTCTTC.